The TCR beta chain described here comes from a study of CD8 T cells in Susac syndrome. CDR1 is GTSNPN, CDR2 SVGIG, per germline (reference sequence). The CDR3 length is 14 residues. V dropped 0 bases and J dropped 3 bases, with 12 bases sitting between them. Reverse transcription used roughly 0.5 to 1 ug RNA and random hexamers. By means of immunoSEQ multiplex PCR, TCR beta CDR3 spanning 54 Vbeta and 13 Jbeta underwent amplification. A single record per CDR3 protein comes from TCRdb applying MiXCR to the immunoSEQ multiplex PCR reads. The table lists 250,000 to 350,000 distinct CDR3 sequences, around 83% of them singletons. Only one count was recorded for this clonotype. From blood CD8+ and CD4+ T cells, TCR beta sequences were generated. It was treatment-naive patients with stable or active relapsing-remitting disease who made up the multiple sclerosis controls. TEMRA cells were FACS-enriched, while CD8+ and CD4+ T cells were negatively isolated.

Specimen: CD8+ T cells from PBMCs. The TCR was taken from a human donor with multiple sclerosis. The chain has TRBV30 and TRBJ2-7; a possible D gene is TRBD1 (5 bases). For the CDR3, the DNA is TGTGCCTGGAGTGTACAAGGACAACGCTACGAGCAGTACTTC. It translates to CAWSVQGQRYEQYF.